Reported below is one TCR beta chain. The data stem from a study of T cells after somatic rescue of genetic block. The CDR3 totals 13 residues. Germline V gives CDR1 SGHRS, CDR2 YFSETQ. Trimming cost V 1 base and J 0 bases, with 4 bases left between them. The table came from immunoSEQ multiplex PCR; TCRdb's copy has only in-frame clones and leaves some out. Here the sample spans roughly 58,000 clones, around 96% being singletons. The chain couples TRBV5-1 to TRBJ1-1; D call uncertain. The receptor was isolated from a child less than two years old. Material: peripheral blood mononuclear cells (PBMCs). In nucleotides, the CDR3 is TGCGCCAGCAGCTTGTCCCTGAACACTGAAGCTTTCTTT. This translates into CASSLSLNTEAFF.